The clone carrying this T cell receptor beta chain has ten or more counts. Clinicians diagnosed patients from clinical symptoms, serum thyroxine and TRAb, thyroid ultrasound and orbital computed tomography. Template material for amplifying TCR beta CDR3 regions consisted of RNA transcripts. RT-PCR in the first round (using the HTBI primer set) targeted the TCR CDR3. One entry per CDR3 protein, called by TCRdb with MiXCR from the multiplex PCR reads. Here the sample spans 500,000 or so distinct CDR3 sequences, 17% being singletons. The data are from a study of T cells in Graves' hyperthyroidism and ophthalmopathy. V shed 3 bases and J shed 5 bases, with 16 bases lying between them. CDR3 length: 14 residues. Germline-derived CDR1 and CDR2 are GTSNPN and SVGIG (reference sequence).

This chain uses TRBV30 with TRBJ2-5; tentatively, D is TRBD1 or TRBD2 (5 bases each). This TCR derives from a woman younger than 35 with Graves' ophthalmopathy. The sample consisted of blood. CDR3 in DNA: TGTGCCTGGAGCTCCACCTGGGGACGTGAGACCCAGTACTTC. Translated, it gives CAWSSTWGRETQYF.